The entry below gives a single T cell receptor beta chain sequence along with its context. This specimen comes from a study of identical twins. TCRdb reprocessed the 5' RACE reads with MiXCR, giving one entry per CDR3 protein. This table holds some 760,000 distinct CDR3 sequences, approximately 18% found once. This sample also belongs to another study, concerning T cells expressing NK-cell markers. From that study: NKG2C+ dominant clonotypes from a handful of donors made up roughly 1.0-7.5% of CD8+ T cells.

This receptor was identified in a young woman in good health. Input material: PBMCs.

CDR3 loop: CASSLVRSDTQYF. The CDR3 nucleotides read TGTGCCAGCAGCTTAGTCCGGTCCGATACGCAGTATTTT. The rearrangement uses TRBV7-2 and TRBJ2-3; no firm D call. Trimming took off 1 base at V and 6 bases at J, with 8 bases between the two ends. The V gene's germline CDR1 is SGHTA and CDR2 FQGNSA. The CDR3 is 13 residues long.